The clone carrying this TCR beta chain was observed many times. The data were taken from a study of T-cell reconstitution after alpha-beta-depleted transplantation in children. A library of TCRbeta sequences, prepared with unique molecular identifiers, was generated. TCRdb called the PCR reads again in MiXCR, with one record for every CDR3 protein. The sample has about 200,000 distinct CDR3 sequences; about 14% are singletons. The CDR3 is 12 amino acids. The V and J ends lost 6 bases and 4 bases, in that order; junction bases with no gene match: 3. CDR1 is SQVTM, CDR2 ANQGSEA, per germline. The chain uses TRBV29-1 and TRBJ2-5; 9 positions match TRBD1. This receptor was obtained from a human donor who donated a stem cell graft to a child with acute lymphoblastic leukemia. This sample comprised PBMCs from the stem cell graft donor, obtained from the stem cell graft. The CDR3 sequence is CSVRDRAETQYF. CDR3 nucleotide sequence: TGCAGCGTAAGGGACAGGGCAGAGACCCAGTACTTC.